This T cell receptor beta chain was found in a study of beta chain features in type 1 diabetes. This clone was observed a few times. What it binds is not known. Of the isolated RNA, all was reverse transcribed, and so the sequenced material was expressed TCRB transcripts. The repertoire was sequenced with immunoSEQ multiplex PCR; TCRdb's copy has only in-frame clones and lacks some. The sample contains hundreds of thousands of clones, about 14% of which appear only once. Per germline, CDR1 SGHRS and CDR2 YFSETQ. The CDR3 has 15 residues. V was trimmed by 0 bases and J by 2 bases, leaving 11 bases between them. Whole-study results and caveats: Significant though moderate, a shortening of TCRB CDR3s appeared in all four CD4+ subsets of Type 1 diabetes patients. Here, the possible influence of HLA type (on TCRB rearrangement) remained unresolved. For cells with high TCR expression, cDNA sequencing could yield over-representation.

This chain joins TRBV5-1 and TRBJ1-2; D ambiguous. This receptor was taken from a man in his late teens or twenties with type 1 diabetes. Sequenced input: naive CD4+ T cells from blood. This CDR3 reads CASSLALAGNYGYTF. CDR3 DNA sequence: TGCGCCAGCAGCTTGGCCTTGGCAGGCAACTATGGCTACACCTTC.